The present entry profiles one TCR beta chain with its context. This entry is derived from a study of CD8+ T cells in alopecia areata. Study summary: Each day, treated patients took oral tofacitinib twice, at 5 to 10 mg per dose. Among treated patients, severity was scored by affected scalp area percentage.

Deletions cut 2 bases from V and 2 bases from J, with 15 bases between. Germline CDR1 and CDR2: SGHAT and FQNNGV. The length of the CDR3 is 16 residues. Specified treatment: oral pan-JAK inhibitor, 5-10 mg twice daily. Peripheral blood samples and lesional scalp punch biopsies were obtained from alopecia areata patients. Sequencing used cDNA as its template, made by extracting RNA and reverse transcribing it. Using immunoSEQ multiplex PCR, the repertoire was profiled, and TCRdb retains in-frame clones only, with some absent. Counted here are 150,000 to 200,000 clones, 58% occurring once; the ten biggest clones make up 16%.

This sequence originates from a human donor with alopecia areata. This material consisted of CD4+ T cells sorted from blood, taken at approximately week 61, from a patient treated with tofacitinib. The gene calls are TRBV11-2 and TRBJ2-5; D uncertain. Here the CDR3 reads CASSLRADKLQETQYF. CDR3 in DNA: TGTGCCAGCAGCTTAAGGGCAGACAAGCTTCAAGAGACCCAGTACTTC. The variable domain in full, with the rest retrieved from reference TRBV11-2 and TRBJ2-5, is EAGVAQSPRYKIIEKRQSVAFWCNPISGHATLYWYQQILGQGPKLLIQFQNNGVVDDSQLPKDRFSAERLKGVDSTLKIQPAKLEDSAVYLCASSLRADKLQETQYFGPGTRLLVL.